These 13 T cell receptor beta chains originate from one sample sequenced in a study of blood T cell repertoires in COVID-19. Generated by immunoSEQ multiplex PCR, the TCRdb table keeps only in-frame clones and is missing some. The sample comprises around 94,000 clones, roughly 87% of which are singletons, and 4% to 5.5% rests with the top ten. Material: peripheral blood. The source of these receptors is a woman aged 50 to 60 with COVID-19, enrolled during active disease.

The chain links TRBV5-1 to TRBJ2-7; the D gene is possibly TRBD1 (6 bases). The germline V gene encodes CDR1 SGHRS and CDR2 YFSETQ. Trimming removed 4 bases from V and 3 bases from J, with 11 bases in between. The CDR3 contains 13 residues. CDR3 region: CASSVDSYYEQYF. CDR3 bases: TGCGCCAGCAGCGTGGACAGTTACTACGAGCAGTACTTC. The full variable domain, in which reference TRBV5-1 and TRBJ2-7 provide the parts outside the CDR3, is KAGVTQTPRYLIKTRGQQVTLSCSPISGHRSVSWYQQTPGQGLQFLFEYFSETQRNKGNFPGRFSGRQFSNSRSEMNVSTLELGDSALYLCASSVDSYYEQYFGPGTRLTVT.

The chain has TRBV18 and TRBJ2-1; TRBD2 agrees at 13 bases. Germline trimming cut 4 bases from V and 0 bases from J; bases unmatched to any gene: 3. CDR1 KGHSH and CDR2 LQKENI come from the germline V gene. The CDR3 totals 17 residues. The CDR3 coding sequence is TGTGCCAGCTCACAACTAGCGGGGGGGCCCTCCTACAATGAGCAGTTCTTC. Its protein product is CASSQLAGGPSYNEQFF.

The gene calls are TRBV7-3 and TRBJ2-5, with TRBD2 matching over 12 bases. This CDR3 has 15 residues. Germline values: CDR1 SGHTA, CDR2 FQGTGA. Trimming took 6 bases from V and 5 from J; bases not matched to a gene: 7. CDR3 amino acids: CASRRTSGAGETQYF. The CDR3 coding sequence is TGTGCCAGCAGACGGACTAGCGGGGCGGGCGAGACCCAGTACTTC.

The rearrangement links TRBV2 to TRBJ2-5; tentatively, D is TRBD2 (6 bases). Germline V gene lookup returns CDR1 SNHLY and CDR2 FYNNEI. Between the trimmed V and J ends, which lost 2 bases and 5 bases, there was a span of 15 bases. The CDR3 spans 15 residues. The CDR3 nucleotides read TGTGCCAGCAGTGAATTTAGCGGCTTGGGGGAGACCCAGTACTTC. This codes for CASSEFSGLGETQYF.

This clone showed up just a few times. The J gene is TRBJ2-5, the V gene TRBV19, with 7 bases fitting TRBD2. V lost 3 bases to trimming and J lost 5 bases; unmatched junction nucleotides: 9. There are 15 residues in the CDR3. The germline gives CDR1 LNHDA, CDR2 SQIVND (reference sequence). CDR3 loop: CASSIYGGTGETQYF. DNA of the CDR3: TGTGCCAGTAGTATCTACGGGGGGACGGGGGAGACCCAGTACTTC.

The genes are TRBV28 and TRBJ1-5; D perhaps matches TRBD1 (5 bases). The CDR3 contains 17 residues. The ends were cut back, 6 bases at V and 1 base at J, with 19 bases in the middle. Germline CDR1 MDHEN, CDR2 SYDVKM. Written as DNA, the CDR3 is TGTGCCAGCAGATTTAAACAGGTTTTGGCGAGCAATCAGCCCCAGCATTTT. As protein: CASRFKQVLASNQPQHF.

The V and J genes are TRBV5-4 and TRBJ2-7; possible D gene TRBD2, 6 bases. CDR1 is SGHNT, CDR2 YYREEE, per germline (reference sequence). This CDR3 has 16 residues. V shed 5 bases and J shed 2 bases, with 20 bases lying between them. CDR3 amino acids: CASSLGGLGVPYEQYF. CDR3 DNA sequence: TGTGCCAGCAGTCTGGGGGGTTTGGGGGTTCCCTACGAGCAGTACTTC.

The V call is TRBV5-4, the J call TRBJ2-5; 7 positions match TRBD1. CDR1 and CDR2 from the germline V gene are SGHNT and YYREEE (reference sequence). Unmatched junction bases numbered 8, after V lost 1 base and J lost 5 bases. The CDR3 has 15 amino acids. CDR3 protein: CASSLPATGSETQYF. The CDR3 DNA sequence: TGTGCCAGCAGCTTGCCGGCGACAGGGAGCGAGACCCAGTACTTC.

The V gene is TRBV7-3, the J gene TRBJ2-7; 10 bases agree with TRBD2. V dropped 5 bases and J dropped 3; count of bases not matched to a gene: 7. The germline CDR1 and CDR2 sequences are SGHTA and FQGTGA. The CDR3 has 15 residues. CDR3 DNA sequence: TGTGCCAGCAGCCCCGTAGCGGGGGGAAACTACGAGCAGTACTTC. Translation gives CASSPVAGGNYEQYF.

The CDR3 region has the DNA TGTGCCAGCAGTCCGGGGGGAACCCTCCACTTT. It codes for CASSPGGTLHF. This chain joins TRBV6-5 and TRBJ1-6; weak D call: TRBD1 (5 bases). The CDR3 is 11 amino acids. Per germline, CDR1 MNHEY and CDR2 SVGAGI. V was pared by 5 bases and J by 14 bases, with 10 bases between.

The rearrangement joins TRBV4-2 to TRBJ2-4, with 10 bases identical to TRBD2. This CDR3 comprises 17 residues. CDR1 is LGHNA and CDR2 is YNFKEQ in the germline V gene. V lost 5 bases and J lost 9; bases outside the gene matches: 16. CDR3 bases: TGTGCCAGCAGCTCGTCCGAGGGAAGCGGGGGGGCCGCCATTCAGTACTTC. Translation gives CASSSSEGSGGAAIQYF.

The chain carries TRBV6-5 and TRBJ2-7; 11 nucleotides match TRBD1. The germline V gene encodes CDR1 MNHEY and CDR2 SVGAGI. With 1 base clipped from V and 6 bases from J, the junction kept 5 bases outside the gene matches. The CDR3 loop spans 15 amino acids. The CDR3 DNA is TGTGCCAGCAGTTACTACGGCGGGACAGGGGGCGAGCAGTACTTC. Its translation: CASSYYGGTGGEQYF.

The chain uses TRBV5-1 and TRBJ1-4, with D possibly matching TRBD1 (5 bases). Germline lookup yields CDR1 SGHRS and CDR2 YFSETQ. The CDR3 consists of 14 residues. Trimming removed 1 base from V and 8 bases from J, with 12 bases in between. CDR3 sequence: CASSLSGGNEKLFF. The DNA for the CDR3 is TGCGCCAGCAGCTTGTCGGGGGGAAACGAAAAACTGTTTTTT.